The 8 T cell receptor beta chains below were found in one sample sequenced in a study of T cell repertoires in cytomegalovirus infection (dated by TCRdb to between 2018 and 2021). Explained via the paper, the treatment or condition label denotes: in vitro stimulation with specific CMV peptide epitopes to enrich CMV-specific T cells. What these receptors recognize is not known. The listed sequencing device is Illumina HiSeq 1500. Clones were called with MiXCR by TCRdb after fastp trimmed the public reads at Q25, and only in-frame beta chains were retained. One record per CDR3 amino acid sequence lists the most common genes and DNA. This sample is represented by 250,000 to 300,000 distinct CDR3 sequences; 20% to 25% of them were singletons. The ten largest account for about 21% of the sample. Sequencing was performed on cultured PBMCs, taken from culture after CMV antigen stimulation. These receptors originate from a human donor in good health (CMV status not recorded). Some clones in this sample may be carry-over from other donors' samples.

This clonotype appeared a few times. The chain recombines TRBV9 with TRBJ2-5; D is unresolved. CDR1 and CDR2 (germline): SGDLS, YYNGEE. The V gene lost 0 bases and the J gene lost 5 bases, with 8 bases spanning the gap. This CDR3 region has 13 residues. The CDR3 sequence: CASSVDPGETQYF. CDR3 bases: TGTGCCAGCAGCGTAGATCCCGGTGAGACCCAGTACTTC.

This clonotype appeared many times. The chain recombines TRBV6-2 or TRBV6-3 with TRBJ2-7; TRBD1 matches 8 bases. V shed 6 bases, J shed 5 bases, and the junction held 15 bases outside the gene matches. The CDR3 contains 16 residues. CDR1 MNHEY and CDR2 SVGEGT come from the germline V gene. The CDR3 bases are TGTGCCAGCAGCCTTGGGACAGGCCTCGGTTGGGACGAGCAGTACGTC. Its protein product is CASSLGTGLGWDEQYV.

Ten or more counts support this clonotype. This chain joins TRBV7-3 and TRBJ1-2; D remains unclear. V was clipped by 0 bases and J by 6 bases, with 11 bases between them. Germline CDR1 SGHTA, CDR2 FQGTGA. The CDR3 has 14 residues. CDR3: CASSLTPGAHGYTF. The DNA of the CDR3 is TGTGCCAGCAGCTTAACCCCGGGTGCCCATGGCTACACCTTC.

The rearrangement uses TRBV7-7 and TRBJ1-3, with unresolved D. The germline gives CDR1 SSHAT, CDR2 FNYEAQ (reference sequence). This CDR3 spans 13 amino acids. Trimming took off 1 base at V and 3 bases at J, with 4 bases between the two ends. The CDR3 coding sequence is TGTGCCAGCAGCTTAGGACGTGGAAACACCATATATTTT. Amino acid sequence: CASSLGRGNTIYF.

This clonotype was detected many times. CDR3 coding DNA: TGTGCCAGCAGCTTAAACCCGGGGGCTGGCTATGGCTACACCTTC. This sequence encodes CASSLNPGAGYGYTF. This rearrangement joins TRBV7-3 to TRBJ1-2; TRBD1 is a possible D gene (6 bases). V was cut by 1 base and J by 4 bases, with 13 bases left in between. Germline V lookup: CDR1 SGHTA, CDR2 FQGTGA. The CDR3 sequence is 15 residues long.

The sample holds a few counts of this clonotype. The CDR3 DNA reads as TGCGCCAGCAGCCAAGAAGTCTCGTTGAATACGCAGTATTTT. This translates into CASSQEVSLNTQYF. This chain uses TRBV4-1 with TRBJ2-3, with D uncertain. V dropped 0 bases and J dropped 7 bases, with 11 bases sitting between them. CDR3 length: 14 amino acids. Germline CDR1 and CDR2: MGHRA and YSYEKL.

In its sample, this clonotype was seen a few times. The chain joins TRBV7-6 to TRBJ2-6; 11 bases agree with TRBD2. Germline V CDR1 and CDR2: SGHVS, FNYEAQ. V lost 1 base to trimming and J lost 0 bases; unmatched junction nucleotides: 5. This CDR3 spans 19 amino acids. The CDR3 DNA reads TGTGCCAGCAGCTTAGTCGCCACTAGCGGGGGCTCTGGGGCCAACGTCCTGACTTTC. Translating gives CASSLVATSGGSGANVLTF.

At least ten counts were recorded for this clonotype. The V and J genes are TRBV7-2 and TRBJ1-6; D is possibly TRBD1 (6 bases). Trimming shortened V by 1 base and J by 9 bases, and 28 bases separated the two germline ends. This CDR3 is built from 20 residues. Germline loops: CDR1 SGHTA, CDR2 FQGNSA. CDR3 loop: CASSLGVQGLTRLGASPLHF. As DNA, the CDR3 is TGTGCCAGCAGCTTAGGCGTACAGGGCTTGACGAGGTTAGGGGCTTCACCCCTCCACTTT. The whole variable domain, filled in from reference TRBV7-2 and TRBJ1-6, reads GAGVSQSPSNKVTEKGKDVELRCDPISGHTALYWYRQSLGQGLEFLIYFQGNSAPDKSGLPSDRFSAERTGGSVSTLTIQRTQQEDSAVYLCASSLGVQGLTRLGASPLHFGNGTRLTVT.